The entry below describes one T cell receptor (beta chain). Its cognate antigen is unknown. The length of the CDR3 is 17 residues. Germline V gene lookup returns CDR1 LGHNA and CDR2 YSLEER. J lost 7 bases, V lost 0 bases, and 12 bases had no gene match. This sample was included in a study of T-cell memory formation after mild COVID-19. The overall study: TCR clusters largely stayed donor specific. Findings and limits, study-wide: The study found contracting CD4+ clones mainly in CM and EM and contracting CD8+ clones in EMRA. Certain responding clones were present in pre-infection memory, suggesting participation of cross-reactive memory.

TCRdb reprocessed the 5' RACE reads via MiXCR and lists one record per CDR3 protein. The sample records approximately 400,000 distinct CDR3 sequences, more than 20% being singletons. This sequence joins TRBV4-3 and TRBJ2-1, with 7 bases fitting TRBD2. The material sequenced was PBMCs or a T cell subset sorted from them (not recorded which). The origin of this receptor is an adult woman who had mild COVID-19 (a few samples of this study predate the infection). Cell type and time point are not known. The CDR3 is CASSQENGRIVGNEQFF. In DNA form, the CDR3 reads TGCGCCAGCAGCCAAGAAAACGGGAGGATCGTTGGGAATGAGCAGTTCTTC.